The rows below give T cell receptor beta chains drawn from one sample of a study of T cells after posttransplantation cyclophosphamide. The repertoire was sequenced with immunoSEQ multiplex PCR; TCRdb's copy has only in-frame clones and lacks some. The sample presents 20,000 to 25,000 clones, none singletons. The sequenced sample consisted of PBMCs. These receptor sequences come from a woman in her fifties or sixties in good health, CMV-negative, and a related stem cell transplant donor. CDR3s include the opening cysteine and the closing phenylalanine or tryptophan. Fields, in order: clone size, D gene, J gene, V gene, CDR3 protein, CDR3 DNA. The D gene is left open where the match is weak. Rows may omit the clone size; those that give it use once, few, many or a size class.

clone_size: few
d_call: -
j_call: TRBJ1-5
v_call: TRBV27
cdr3_aa: CASSAQGPNQPQHF
cdr3_nt: TGTGCCAGCAGTGCACAGGGTCCGAATCAGCCCCAGCATTTT

clone_size: many
d_call: TRBD1
j_call: TRBJ2-2
v_call: TRBV5-1
cdr3_aa: CASSPGQGVNTGELFF
cdr3_nt: TGCGCCAGCAGCCCCGGACAGGGGGTGAACACCGGGGAGCTGTTTTTT

clone_size: many
d_call: TRBD1
j_call: TRBJ2-1
v_call: TRBV2
cdr3_aa: CASSEIGGDRAYNEQFF
cdr3_nt: TGTGCCAGCAGTGAAATCGGTGGGGACAGGGCGTACAATGAGCAGTTCTTC

clone_size: few
d_call: -
j_call: TRBJ1-1
v_call: TRBV18
cdr3_aa: CASSPGANTEAFF
cdr3_nt: TGTGCCAGCTCACCGGGGGCGAACACTGAAGCTTTCTTT

clone_size: few
d_call: TRBD1
j_call: TRBJ2-7
v_call: TRBV18
cdr3_aa: CASSGTGIVHEQYF
cdr3_nt: TGTGCCAGCTCAGGGACAGGGATCGTCCACGAGCAGTACTTC

clone_size: few
d_call: TRBD2
j_call: TRBJ2-2
v_call: TRBV7-6
cdr3_aa: CASSLDVLWSGRSTGELFF
cdr3_nt: TGTGCCAGCAGCTTAGACGTTTTATGGAGCGGGAGAAGCACCGGGGAGCTGTTTTTT

clone_size: many
d_call: TRBD1
j_call: TRBJ1-2
v_call: TRBV19
cdr3_aa: CASSVDRDYGYTF
cdr3_nt: TGTGCCAGTAGTGTGGACAGGGACTATGGCTACACCTTC

clone_size: many
d_call: TRBD1
j_call: TRBJ1-1
v_call: TRBV5-1
cdr3_aa: CASSPGTGIFTTEAFF
cdr3_nt: TGCGCCAGCAGCCCGGGGACAGGGATCTTCACCACTGAAGCTTTCTTT

clone_size: many
d_call: -
j_call: TRBJ2-2
v_call: TRBV5-6
cdr3_aa: CASSDKPGWAGELFF
cdr3_nt: TGTGCCAGCAGCGATAAGCCCGGGTGGGCCGGGGAGCTGTTTTTT

clone_size: few
d_call: TRBD2
j_call: TRBJ2-1
v_call: TRBV6-5
cdr3_aa: CASSVTSGTYNEQFF
cdr3_nt: TGTGCCAGCAGTGTGACTAGCGGAACCTACAATGAGCAGTTCTTC

clone_size: many
d_call: TRBD2
j_call: TRBJ2-7
v_call: TRBV6-5
cdr3_aa: CASSYRLAGKDEQYF
cdr3_nt: TGTGCCAGCAGTTACAGGCTAGCGGGAAAGGACGAGCAGTACTTC

clone_size: many
d_call: -
j_call: TRBJ2-3
v_call: TRBV2
cdr3_aa: CASSSADTQYF
cdr3_nt: TGTGCCAGCAGTTCTGCAGATACGCAGTATTTT

clone_size: many
d_call: -
j_call: TRBJ1-1
v_call: TRBV2
cdr3_aa: CASSRESVNTEAFF
cdr3_nt: TGTGCCAGCAGTCGGGAGTCGGTGAACACTGAAGCTTTCTTT

clone_size: many
d_call: TRBD1
j_call: TRBJ2-3
v_call: TRBV9
cdr3_aa: CASSHRTGTVDTQYF
cdr3_nt: TGTGCCAGCAGCCACCGGACAGGGACTGTAGATACGCAGTATTTT

clone_size: many
d_call: -
j_call: TRBJ1-4
v_call: TRBV5-1
cdr3_aa: CASSLTVSEEKLFF
cdr3_nt: TGCGCCAGCAGCTTGACCGTGAGTGAAGAAAAACTGTTTTTT

clone_size: many
d_call: -
j_call: TRBJ2-2
v_call: TRBV6-1
cdr3_aa: CASSAEGLLNTGELFF
cdr3_nt: TGTGCCAGCAGTGCAGAGGGACTTCTTAACACCGGGGAGCTGTTTTTT

clone_size: many
d_call: TRBD1
j_call: TRBJ2-1
v_call: TRBV7-2
cdr3_aa: CASSLGGQDPNEQFF
cdr3_nt: TGTGCCAGCAGCTTAGGGGGACAGGACCCGAATGAGCAGTTCTTC

clone_size: many
d_call: TRBD2
j_call: TRBJ2-1
v_call: TRBV4-3
cdr3_aa: CASSQIAGGPRNEQFF
cdr3_nt: TGCGCCAGCAGCCAAATTGCGGGAGGACCACGCAATGAGCAGTTCTTC

clone_size: many
d_call: -
j_call: TRBJ2-2
v_call: TRBV29-1
cdr3_aa: CSVEPGANTGELFF
cdr3_nt: TGCAGCGTTGAACCCGGGGCGAACACCGGGGAGCTGTTTTTT

clone_size: many
d_call: -
j_call: TRBJ2-7
v_call: TRBV7-2
cdr3_aa: CASSLVPGSSGSYEQYF
cdr3_nt: TGTGCCAGCAGCTTAGTTCCGGGGTCATCTGGGTCCTACGAGCAGTACTTC

clone_size: -
d_call: TRBD1
j_call: TRBJ2-3
v_call: TRBV28
cdr3_aa: CASSPGGRDTQYF
cdr3_nt: TGTGCCAGCAGTCCAGGGGGCAGGGATACGCAGTATTTT

clone_size: many
d_call: TRBD1
j_call: TRBJ2-1
v_call: TRBV9
cdr3_aa: CASSGPGQGYNEQFF
cdr3_nt: TGTGCCAGCAGCGGCCCGGGACAGGGATACAATGAGCAGTTCTTC

clone_size: medium-sized
d_call: TRBD1
j_call: TRBJ2-2
v_call: TRBV30
cdr3_aa: CAWNQGALDTGELFF
cdr3_nt: TGTGCCTGGAACCAGGGGGCGCTGGACACCGGGGAGCTGTTTTTT

clone_size: many
d_call: TRBD1
j_call: TRBJ1-2
v_call: TRBV29-1
cdr3_aa: CSVSGTGWGYGYTF
cdr3_nt: TGCAGCGTTTCCGGGACAGGGTGGGGCTATGGCTACACCTTC

clone_size: -
d_call: TRBD1
j_call: TRBJ1-3
v_call: TRBV25-1
cdr3_aa: CASDRTGGSTIYF
cdr3_nt: TGTGCCAGCGACCGGACAGGGGGGAGCACCATATATTTT

clone_size: few
d_call: TRBD1
j_call: TRBJ2-1
v_call: TRBV23-1
cdr3_aa: CASSQLPGQLNNEQFF
cdr3_nt: TGCGCCAGCAGTCAACTGCCGGGACAGCTAAACAATGAGCAGTTCTTC

clone_size: many
d_call: -
j_call: TRBJ1-5
v_call: TRBV25-1
cdr3_aa: CASSEQGGQPQHF
cdr3_nt: TGTGCCAGCAGTGAACAGGGAGGTCAGCCCCAGCATTTT

clone_size: many
d_call: -
j_call: TRBJ1-3
v_call: TRBV2
cdr3_aa: CASAKTQIFSGNTIYF
cdr3_nt: TGTGCCAGCGCGAAAACACAGATCTTCTCTGGAAACACCATATATTTT

clone_size: many
d_call: -
j_call: TRBJ1-2
v_call: TRBV11-2
cdr3_aa: CASSLGAGPFYGYTF
cdr3_nt: TGTGCCAGCAGCTTAGGGGCAGGGCCCTTCTATGGCTACACCTTC

clone_size: many
d_call: TRBD1
j_call: TRBJ2-3
v_call: TRBV30
cdr3_aa: CAWAPRGRFTDTQYF
cdr3_nt: TGTGCCTGGGCGCCCAGGGGGCGATTCACAGATACGCAGTATTTT

clone_size: few
d_call: TRBD1
j_call: TRBJ2-2
v_call: TRBV28
cdr3_aa: CASSRDRRPSSTGELFF
cdr3_nt: TGTGCCAGCAGTAGGGACAGAAGACCATCCAGCACCGGGGAGCTGTTTTTT

clone_size: few
d_call: TRBD2
j_call: TRBJ2-2
v_call: TRBV4-2
cdr3_aa: CASSQVLAGGTGELFF
cdr3_nt: TGTGCCAGCAGCCAAGTTTTAGCGGGGGGCACCGGGGAGCTGTTTTTT

clone_size: few
d_call: -
j_call: TRBJ1-1
v_call: TRBV30
cdr3_aa: CACSDRPMNTEAFF
cdr3_nt: TGTGCCTGTTCGGACAGACCCATGAACACTGAAGCTTTCTTT

clone_size: -
d_call: -
j_call: TRBJ2-1
v_call: TRBV5-1
cdr3_aa: CASSLGATAYNEQFF
cdr3_nt: TGCGCCAGCAGCTTGGGGGCCACCGCTTACAATGAGCAGTTCTTC

clone_size: many
d_call: TRBD1
j_call: TRBJ2-2
v_call: TRBV27
cdr3_aa: CASSPWTGGNTGELFF
cdr3_nt: TGTGCCAGCAGTCCCTGGACAGGGGGAAACACCGGGGAGCTGTTTTTT

clone_size: many
d_call: -
j_call: TRBJ1-2
v_call: TRBV7-2
cdr3_aa: CASTSDGTNYGYTF
cdr3_nt: TGTGCCAGCACCTCGGACGGGACTAACTATGGCTACACCTTC

clone_size: many
d_call: -
j_call: TRBJ1-1
v_call: TRBV19
cdr3_aa: CASSLTDDSEAFF
cdr3_nt: TGTGCCAGTAGCCTTACTGATGATAGCGAAGCTTTCTTT

clone_size: many
d_call: TRBD2
j_call: TRBJ2-5
v_call: TRBV5-1
cdr3_aa: CASSFPLAPSQETQYF
cdr3_nt: TGCGCCAGCAGCTTCCCACTAGCGCCGAGTCAAGAGACCCAGTACTTC

clone_size: many
d_call: TRBD1
j_call: TRBJ2-1
v_call: TRBV5-4
cdr3_aa: CASSLLSRGPDEQFF
cdr3_nt: TGTGCCAGCAGCTTGTTATCCAGGGGGCCGGATGAGCAGTTCTTC

clone_size: -
d_call: TRBD2
j_call: TRBJ2-5
v_call: TRBV11-1
cdr3_aa: CASSFGGGNQRKTQYF
cdr3_nt: TGTGCCAGCAGCTTTGGGGGGGGTAATCAGAGGAAGACCCAGTACTTC

clone_size: many
d_call: -
j_call: TRBJ2-5
v_call: TRBV7-8
cdr3_aa: CASRGTTGEETQYF
cdr3_nt: TGTGCCAGCAGAGGAACCACAGGAGAAGAGACCCAGTACTTC

clone_size: many
d_call: -
j_call: TRBJ2-4
v_call: TRBV19
cdr3_aa: CASSGVGSKNIQYF
cdr3_nt: TGTGCCAGCTCGGGGGTCGGATCCAAAAACATTCAGTACTTC

clone_size: -
d_call: TRBD2
j_call: TRBJ2-7
v_call: TRBV18
cdr3_aa: CASSPMGGSSYEQYF
cdr3_nt: TGTGCCAGCTCACCGATGGGAGGGAGCTCCTACGAGCAGTACTTC

clone_size: many
d_call: -
j_call: TRBJ2-1
v_call: TRBV6-5
cdr3_aa: CASSYSTGGEQFF
cdr3_nt: TGTGCCAGCAGTTACTCGACGGGTGGGGAGCAGTTCTTC

clone_size: many
d_call: -
j_call: TRBJ2-7
v_call: TRBV7-2
cdr3_aa: CASSLAGTNVYEQYF
cdr3_nt: TGTGCCAGCAGCTTAGCGGGGACAAATGTCTACGAGCAGTACTTC

clone_size: -
d_call: -
j_call: TRBJ2-1
v_call: TRBV6-5
cdr3_aa: CASSYGGQFNVEQFF
cdr3_nt: TGTGCCAGCAGTTACGGTGGGCAATTCAATGTGGAGCAGTTCTTC

clone_size: many
d_call: -
j_call: TRBJ1-1
v_call: TRBV27
cdr3_aa: CASSFGGPWRGTEAFF
cdr3_nt: TGTGCCAGCAGTTTTGGGGGTCCCTGGAGGGGCACTGAAGCTTTCTTT

clone_size: few
d_call: TRBD2
j_call: TRBJ2-1
v_call: TRBV5-4
cdr3_aa: CASSLLGTSWNEQFF
cdr3_nt: TGTGCCAGCAGCTTGCTCGGGACTAGCTGGAATGAGCAGTTCTTC

clone_size: few
d_call: -
j_call: TRBJ1-4
v_call: TRBV7-2
cdr3_aa: CASTRGGAPANEKLFF
cdr3_nt: TGTGCCAGCACCCGGGGAGGGGCGCCGGCTAATGAAAAACTGTTTTTT

clone_size: many
d_call: -
j_call: TRBJ1-2
v_call: TRBV28
cdr3_aa: CASSLGAHGYTF
cdr3_nt: TGTGCCAGCAGTTTAGGAGCCCACGGCTACACCTTC

clone_size: many
d_call: TRBD1
j_call: TRBJ2-3
v_call: TRBV9
cdr3_aa: CASSRTGAPTDTQYF
cdr3_nt: TGTGCCAGCAGCCGGACAGGGGCCCCCACAGATACGCAGTATTTT